This T cell receptor beta chain was captured by sequencing in a study of cytomegalovirus exposure and HLA in healthy donors. Study as a whole: Researchers found that approximately 77% of just under 400 genotyped donors fell within the Caucasian-associated ancestry cluster. Study results and caveats: In an earlier analysis, productive rearrangement rates for most beta V segments clustered near 87% or 30%. Among TCR sequences, most were rare, though some public TCRs appeared in many donors.

Germline V CDR1 and CDR2: MDHEN, SYDVKM. CDR3 size: 15 residues. Between the trimmed V and J ends, which lost 5 bases and 1 base, there was a span of 14 bases. Healthy donors of bone marrow made up the group. Remarks on this clone: The target antigen is unknown.

Primers: 60 Vbeta forward and 13 Jbeta reverse. Sequencing used immunoSEQ multiplex PCR; TCRdb keeps in-frame clones, though not all of them. The sample holds 170,000 or so clones; around four fifths are singletons and the top ten take roughly 1.4%. The clonotype originates from a woman in her thirties in good health and CMV-seropositive. Source material: PBMCs. The chain joins TRBV28 to TRBJ1-1; TRBD1 might be the D (6 bases). CDR3 sequence (DNA): TGTGCCAGCAGTCGAGGGGGGGAGAGGAACACTGAAGCTTTCTTT. Translating it yields CASSRGGERNTEAFF.